The entry that follows covers one T cell receptor (beta chain) sequence. Each ophthalmopathy patient scored at least 3 on the Clinical Activity Score and at least 4 on NOSPECS grade, with duration under 3 months. Clinicians diagnosed patients from clinical symptoms, serum thyroxine and TRAb, thyroid ultrasound and orbital computed tomography. The CDR3 regions of TCR beta were amplified from RNA transcripts. When the TCR CDR3 underwent first-round RT-PCR, the HTBI primer set was used. TCRdb re-derived calls from the multiplex PCR reads in MiXCR, one entry per CDR3 protein. The data contain about 600,000 distinct CDR3 sequences, about 14% of them seen just once; the ten biggest clones take up roughly 7.7%. This sample is part of a study of T cells in Graves' hyperthyroidism and ophthalmopathy. In the study overall: Peripheral blood sampling occurred at initial diagnosis, before any treatment.

Germline values: CDR1 MNHNS, CDR2 SASEGT. This CDR3 has 16 residues. J lost 4 bases, V lost 5 bases, and 8 bases had no gene match. The TCR comes from a woman aged 18-35 years with Graves' ophthalmopathy. The chain joins TRBV6-1 to TRBJ2-1; 10 bases match TRBD1. Sequenced sample: blood. Here the CDR3 DNA reads TGTGCCAGCAGTCGACTCCGGGACAGGGGATACAATGAGCAGTTCTTC. Translating gives CASSRLRDRGYNEQFF.